The 24 T cell receptor beta chains below all came from one sample that was sequenced in a study of blood T cell repertoires in COVID-19. Libraries were prepared by immunoSEQ multiplex PCR; TCRdb keeps only in-frame clonotypes and omits some of them. The sample shows about 190,000 clones, 85% to 90% of them seen only once. Specimen: peripheral blood. All receptors come from a man aged 50 to 60 with acute or convalescent COVID-19.

This chain joins TRBV10-3 and TRBJ2-1, with 9 bases fitting TRBD2. The CDR3 loop spans 15 amino acids. Germline V gene data show CDR1 as ENHRY and CDR2 as SYGVKD. Germline trimming cut 3 bases from V and 8 bases from J; bases unmatched to any gene: 8. CDR3 in amino acids: CAISEVSGSRDEQFF. CDR3 bases: TGTGCCATCAGTGAAGTTAGCGGGAGTAGGGATGAGCAGTTCTTC.

A single count supports this clone. The CDR3 sequence is CASSFPLAGAQETQYF. DNA for the CDR3: TGTGCCAGCAGCTTCCCCCTAGCGGGAGCTCAAGAGACCCAGTACTTC. V gene TRBV5-4 combines with J gene TRBJ2-5; 10 positions match TRBD2. CDR3 size: 16 residues. Germline trimming cut 2 bases from V and 2 bases from J; bases unmatched to any gene: 6. The germline CDR1 and CDR2 sequences are SGHNT and YYREEE (reference sequence).

CDR3 region: CASSLLASGNTIYF. The CDR3 DNA reads as TGTGCCAGCAGCTTGTTGGCTTCTGGAAACACCATATATTTT. This chain links TRBV5-4 with TRBJ1-3, with no clear D. Trimming pared 1 base from V and 1 base from J, leaving 6 bases between. The germline V gene encodes CDR1 SGHNT and CDR2 YYREEE (reference sequence). The CDR3 totals 14 residues. Using reference TRBV5-4 and TRBJ1-3 for the parts outside the CDR3, the full variable domain is ETGVTQSPTHLIKTRGQQVTLRCSSQSGHNTVSWYQQALGQGPQFIFQYYREEENGRGNFPPRFSGLQFPNYSSELNVNALELDDSALYLCASSLLASGNTIYFGEGSWLTVV.

V usage is TRBV6-1 and J usage is TRBJ2-5, with 10 bases lining up with TRBD1. Germline trimming cut 1 base from V and 4 bases from J; bases unmatched to any gene: 9. This CDR3 has 17 amino acids. Germline assignment: CDR1 MNHNS and CDR2 SASEGT. The CDR3 loop is CASSEGTGTGVVETQYF. CDR3 bases: TGTGCCAGCAGTGAAGGGACCGGGACAGGGGTGGTAGAGACCCAGTACTTC.

This rearrangement joins TRBV11-3 to TRBJ2-7; D unclear. This CDR3 has 14 residues. The V end was cut by 1 base, the J end by 4 bases, with 11 bases between. CDR1 and CDR2 from the germline V gene are SGHNT and YENEEA. CDR3 region: CASSLGRHGYEQYV. The DNA for the CDR3 is TGTGCCAGCAGCTTAGGCCGACATGGGTACGAGCAGTACGTC.

This CDR3 is CASSLQGAYGYTF. DNA of the CDR3: TGTGCCAGCAGCTTACAGGGGGCCTATGGCTACACCTTC. V usage is TRBV7-2 and J usage is TRBJ1-2; 8 bases agree with TRBD1. This CDR3 comprises 13 residues. Germline loops: CDR1 SGHTA, CDR2 FQGNSA. V shed 2 bases and J 4 bases; nucleotides not matched to a gene: 0.

CDR3: CASGRFTDTQYF. CDR3 DNA sequence: TGCGCCAGCGGCAGGTTCACAGATACGCAGTATTTT. This rearrangement joins TRBV10-2 to TRBJ2-3; D gene unclear. Germline CDR1 WSHSY, CDR2 SAAADI. V lost 8 bases and J lost 2, with 8 bases in between. The CDR3 has 12 amino acids.

As concerns this clone: One junction end disagrees with the germline gene, perhaps due to a read error. The rearrangement joins TRBV7-9 to TRBJ2-7; the D is unclear. This CDR3 region has 11 residues. Looked up from germline, CDR1 is SEHNR and CDR2 is FQNEAQ (reference sequence). CDR3 nucleotide sequence: TGTGCCAGCAGCCTCACTACGCTTCTGCGCTTC. Translating it yields CASSLTTLLRF. Full variable domain (remainder filled in from reference TRBV7-9 and TRBJ2-7): DTGVSQNPRHKITKRGQNVTFRCDPISEHNRLYWYRQTLGQGPEFLTYFQNEAQLEKSRLLSDRFSAERPKGSFSTLEIQRTEQGDSAMYLCASSLTTLLRFGPGTRLTVT.

The chain carries TRBV7-2 and TRBJ1-6; D possibly corresponds to TRBD1 (5 bases). Trimming cost V 6 bases and J 9 bases, with 15 bases left between them. The CDR3 is 14 residues long. Germline loops: CDR1 SGHTA, CDR2 FQGNSA. Here the CDR3 reads CASSQQGVFSPLHF. CDR3 in DNA: TGTGCCAGCAGTCAACAAGGGGTATTTTCACCCCTCCACTTT.

Only one count was recorded for this clone. The genes are TRBV6-1 and TRBJ2-7; 7 bases fit TRBD1. V was clipped by 2 bases and J by 9 bases; unmatched bases: 7. This CDR3 is built from 13 residues. Looked up from germline, CDR1 is MNHNS and CDR2 is SASEGT. The CDR3 reads CASSESHRGSQYV. CDR3 coding DNA: TGTGCCAGCAGTGAATCTCACAGGGGCTCGCAGTACGTC.

The CDR3 loop reads CASSVARGVGTGELFF. CDR3 nucleotides: TGTGCCAGCAGCGTAGCAAGGGGCGTGGGCACCGGGGAGCTGTTTTTT. The chain recombines TRBV9 with TRBJ2-2; perhaps TRBD1 as D (5 bases). The CDR3 extends over 16 amino acids. Germline V gene data show CDR1 as SGDLS and CDR2 as YYNGEE. Trimming shortened V by 0 bases and J by 4 bases, and 13 bases separated the two germline ends.

J is TRBJ2-1 and V is TRBV28; no definite D call. The V end lost 6 bases, the J end lost 7 bases, and 7 bases lay between the germline ends. CDR1 MDHEN and CDR2 SYDVKM come from the germline V gene. The length of the CDR3 is 11 residues. The CDR3 nucleotides read TGTGCCAGCAGGAGTTCAAATGAGCAGTTCTTC. This codes for CASRSSNEQFF.

The gene calls are TRBV10-2 and TRBJ2-1; 14 bases agree with TRBD2. CDR3 length: 17 amino acids. J was trimmed by 8 bases and V by 6 bases; bases with no gene match: 12. Germline V lookup: CDR1 WSHSY, CDR2 SAAADI. CDR3 in DNA: TGCGCCAGCAGCGGAACTGGGACTAGCGGGAGCATAGATGAGCAGTTCTTC. Translated, it gives CASSGTGTSGSIDEQFF.

This chain uses TRBV27 with TRBJ2-1; 8 bases align to TRBD2. Germline-derived CDR1 and CDR2 are MNHEY and SMNVEV (reference sequence). The CDR3 loop spans 16 amino acids. The V segment lost 5 bases and the J segment 5 bases; nucleotides outside the gene matches: 11. The CDR3 sequence is CASSLRGGMGHNEQFF. The CDR3 DNA sequence: TGTGCCAGCAGTCTTCGGGGGGGAATGGGCCACAATGAGCAGTTCTTC.

This rearrangement joins TRBV13 to TRBJ2-5; the match to TRBD1 covers 11 bases. V lost 5 bases and J lost 5; bases outside the gene matches: 10. The germline V gene has CDR1 PRHDT and CDR2 FYEKMQ (reference sequence). This CDR3 is built from 16 residues. DNA of the CDR3: TGTGCCAGCAGCCAGGACAGGGGGCCCGTAGTGGAGACCCAGTACTTC. Its protein product is CASSQDRGPVVETQYF.

The J gene is TRBJ1-3, the V gene TRBV5-8; no clear D gene. Germline CDR1 reads SGHTS; CDR2 reads YDEGEE. The CDR3 length is 15 residues. The ends were cut back, 1 base at V and 0 bases at J, with 8 bases in the middle. CDR3 bases: TGTGCCAGCAGCTTGTATGGAGACTCTGGAAACACCATATATTTT. Encoded protein: CASSLYGDSGNTIYF. The full variable domain, rest sourced from reference TRBV5-8 and TRBJ1-3, is EAGVTQSPTHLIKTRGQQATLRCSPISGHTSVYWYQQALGLGLQFLLWYDEGEERNRGNFPPRFSGRQFPNYSSELNVNALELEDSALYLCASSLYGDSGNTIYFGEGSWLTVV.

This clone was detected once. The chain has TRBV30 and TRBJ1-2, with D possibly TRBD1 on 5 matching bases. Germline CDR1 is GTSNPN and CDR2 is SVGIG (reference sequence). Trimming took 2 bases from V and 0 from J, leaving 10 bases between them. The CDR3 runs to 14 residues. This chain's CDR3 is CAWSWGGANYGYTF. DNA of the CDR3: TGTGCCTGGAGTTGGGGGGGAGCTAACTATGGCTACACCTTC.

This chain connects TRBV28 to TRBJ1-1, with TRBD1 as a possible D gene (6 bases). Trimming cost V 8 bases and J 5 bases, with 15 bases left between them. The CDR3 length is 13 residues. Germline assignment: CDR1 MDHEN and CDR2 SYDVKM. This CDR3 is CASPPRGSTEAFF. CDR3 bases: TGTGCCAGCCCACCCAGGGGAAGTACTGAAGCTTTCTTT. The whole variable domain, remainder taken from reference TRBV28 and TRBJ1-1, is DVKVTQSSRYLVKRTGEKVFLECVQDMDHENMFWYRQDPGLGLRLIYFSYDVKMKEKGDIPEGYSVSREKKERFSLILESASTNQTSMYLCASPPRGSTEAFFGQGTRLTVV.

In nucleotides, the CDR3 is TGTGCCAGCAGTGAAGCCGGTTTTGCGAGTGGCTACACCTTC. Protein sequence: CASSEAGFASGYTF. The chain employs TRBV6-1 and TRBJ1-2, with no clear D. V shed 0 bases and J shed 7 bases, with 12 bases lying between them. Per germline, CDR1 MNHNS and CDR2 SASEGT. The CDR3 covers 14 residues.

The rearrangement uses TRBV6-1 and TRBJ2-5; 8 nucleotides line up with TRBD2. CDR1 is MNHNS, CDR2 SASEGT, per germline. This CDR3 comprises 17 residues. V shed 4 bases and J 4 bases; nucleotides not matched to a gene: 14. For the CDR3, the DNA is TGTGCCAGCAGTGTGGGCGACGCGACGCTAGCGGGAGAGACCCAGTACTTC. The encoded protein is CASSVGDATLAGETQYF.

The chain joins TRBV6-5 to TRBJ1-2, with TRBD1 matching over 9 bases. The V and J ends lost 6 bases and 6 bases, in that order; junction bases with no gene match: 5. The CDR3 consists of 13 residues. Germline CDR1 is MNHEY and CDR2 is SVGAGI. The CDR3 region is CASRTRQGDGYTF. The CDR3 DNA sequence: TGTGCCAGCAGAACCCGACAGGGGGATGGCTACACCTTC.

This clone was observed a few times. This chain links TRBV10-2 with TRBJ2-7, with D maybe TRBD2 (5 bases). V lost 3 bases to trimming and J lost 2 bases, with 26 bases between them. The length of the CDR3 is 19 residues. CDR1 WSHSY and CDR2 SAAADI come from the germline V gene. The CDR3 spells CASSEPRAESSAYTYEQYF. DNA of the CDR3: TGCGCCAGCAGTGAACCGCGGGCAGAGTCATCTGCCTATACCTACGAGCAGTACTTC.

The J gene is TRBJ2-5, the V gene TRBV28, with D possibly matching TRBD1 (6 bases). V lost 5 bases, J lost 4 bases, and 11 bases lay in between. The germline V gene encodes CDR1 MDHEN and CDR2 SYDVKM. The CDR3 runs 13 residues. Here the CDR3 DNA reads TGTGCCAGCAGTCCAGGGGATACAGAGACCCAGTACTTC. Its translation: CASSPGDTETQYF. Full variable domain (rest looked up from reference TRBV28 and TRBJ2-5): DVKVTQSSRYLVKRTGEKVFLECVQDMDHENMFWYRQDPGLGLRLIYFSYDVKMKEKGDIPEGYSVSREKKERFSLILESASTNQTSMYLCASSPGDTETQYFGPGTRLLVL.

This clone has a single count. This chain uses TRBV6-5 with TRBJ1-5, with TRBD1 matching over 7 bases. V lost 4 bases to trimming and J lost 5 bases; unmatched junction nucleotides: 5. CDR1 is MNHEY, CDR2 SVGAGI, per germline. The CDR3 is made up of 14 amino acids. This CDR3 reads CASSLGQADQPQHF. The CDR3 DNA sequence: TGTGCCAGCAGTTTAGGACAGGCTGATCAGCCCCAGCATTTT.